The present T cell receptor (beta chain) was sequenced within a study of lymphopenia after photon versus proton radiotherapy. Overall study results and limits: Post-nadir TCR diversity decline inversely tracked overall survival among those who died. Authors raise, but do not show, better survival with proton therapy.

Data came from immunoSEQ multiplex PCR; TCRdb stores just in-frame clones and leaves some out. There are tens of thousands of clones in the sample; about nine tenths occur only once, and less than 3.5% lies in the top ten. The CDR3 length is 16 residues. Germline trimming cut 3 bases from V and 2 bases from J; bases unmatched to any gene: 4. Germline CDR1 and CDR2: SGHNT and YENEEA. As concerns this clone: Its antigen is undetermined.

Sample: peripheral blood, taken from a patient treated with photon-based radiotherapy. The sequence derives from a woman in her 70s with pancreatic cancer. The rearrangement links TRBV11-3 to TRBJ2-1, with TRBD2 identical over 10 bases. The DNA of the CDR3 is TGTGCCAGCAGCTTCAGGACTAGCGGCCCCTACAATGAGCAGTTCTTC. It yields the protein CASSFRTSGPYNEQFF.